Each of the 28 T cell receptor beta chains below was sequenced from the same sample in a study of blood T cell repertoires in COVID-19. Generated by immunoSEQ multiplex PCR, the TCRdb table keeps only in-frame clones and is missing some. The table has about 150,000 clones, roughly 86% seen once; the top ten hold less than 3%. The sample comprised peripheral blood. These receptors were obtained from a woman older than 75 with COVID-19, enrolled during active disease.

The chain recombines TRBV5-1 with TRBJ2-5; D is perhaps TRBD1 (5 bases). V was pared by 8 bases and J by 1 base, with 12 bases between. The length of the CDR3 is 13 residues. Germline values: CDR1 SGHRS, CDR2 YFSETQ. CDR3 sequence (DNA): TGCGCCAGTCGCAGGGTTTTCCAAGAGACCCAGTACTTC. Its protein product is CASRRVFQETQYF.

The chain employs TRBV6-6 and TRBJ2-3; the match to TRBD2 covers 13 bases. V lost 5 bases to trimming and J lost 2 bases; unmatched junction nucleotides: 7. The CDR3 loop spans 17 amino acids. Looked up from germline, CDR1 is MNHNY and CDR2 is SVGAGI (reference sequence). The CDR3 loop reads CASSHGTSGMSTDTQYF. CDR3 coding DNA: TGTGCCAGCAGTCACGGGACTAGCGGGATGTCCACAGATACGCAGTATTTT.

In its sample, this clone was seen once. The chain is built from TRBV7-9 and TRBJ1-5; 7 nucleotides agree with TRBD1. V lost 0 bases and J lost 15; bases outside the gene matches: 11. CDR3 length equals 14 residues. The germline V gene encodes CDR1 SEHNR and CDR2 FQNEAQ (reference sequence). The CDR3: CASSLAEGRGLVHF. The CDR3 bases are TGTGCCAGCAGCTTAGCGGAGGGTAGGGGGCTAGTGCATTTT. The full variable domain, completed using reference TRBV7-9 and TRBJ1-5, is DTGVSQNPRHKITKRGQNVTFRCDPISEHNRLYWYRQTLGQGPEFLTYFQNEAQLEKSRLLSDRFSAERPKGSFSTLEIQRTEQGDSAMYLCASSLAEGRGLVHFGDGTRLSIL.

This chain joins TRBV7-2 and TRBJ2-2; weak D call: TRBD2 (5 bases). Trimming shortened V by 1 base and J by 3 bases, and 9 bases separated the two germline ends. This CDR3 contains 15 residues. The germline V gene encodes CDR1 SGHTA and CDR2 FQGNSA. The CDR3: CASSLGGGHTGELFF. The CDR3 DNA sequence: TGTGCCAGCAGCTTAGGCGGAGGACACACCGGGGAGCTGTTTTTT.

The rearrangement uses TRBV18 and TRBJ2-7; 8 bases agree with TRBD1. The CDR3 runs 13 residues. With V trimmed by 6 bases and J by 3 bases, 4 bases remained unmatched. Germline assignment: CDR1 KGHSH and CDR2 LQKENI. DNA of the CDR3: TGTGCCAGCTCCCGGGACAGGAACTACGAGCAGTACTTC. This sequence encodes CASSRDRNYEQYF.

This chain joins TRBV19 and TRBJ2-5; 10 bases are a match to TRBD1. In germline, CDR1 is LNHDA, CDR2 SQIVND (reference sequence). This CDR3 is 16 amino acids long. V dropped 6 bases and J dropped 3; count of bases not matched to a gene: 10. In DNA form, the CDR3 reads TGTGCCAGTAGCCTAGTGGGACAGGGGAGAAAAGAGACCCAGTACTTC. This codes for CASSLVGQGRKETQYF.

The chain combines TRBV28 with TRBJ1-5; the D gene is possibly TRBD1 (5 bases). The CDR3 length is 14 residues. Trimming removed 6 bases from V and 8 bases from J, with 17 bases in between. Germline V lookup: CDR1 MDHEN, CDR2 SYDVKM. The CDR3 region has the DNA TGTGCCAGCAGGGGGGGAGGGGCCTATAAGCCCCAGCATTTT. Translating it yields CASRGGGAYKPQHF.

The table lists this clone with a count of one. This chain joins TRBV7-8 and TRBJ1-5, with D possibly TRBD1 on 5 matching bases. CDR3 length equals 17 residues. The V end lost 0 bases, the J end lost 3 bases, and 15 bases lay between the germline ends. The germline V gene encodes CDR1 SGHVS and CDR2 FQNEAQ. Here the CDR3 reads CASSLAGLTSYNQPQHF. CDR3 in DNA: TGTGCCAGCAGCTTAGCGGGACTGACTTCCTACAATCAGCCCCAGCATTTT. Supplemented by reference TRBV7-8 and TRBJ1-5, the full variable domain reads GAGVSQSPRYKVAKRGQDVALRCDPISGHVSLFWYQQALGQGPEFLTYFQNEAQLDKSGLPSDRFFAERPEGSVSTLKIQRTQQEDSAVYLCASSLAGLTSYNQPQHFGDGTRLSIL.

The rearrangement links TRBV14 to TRBJ1-1, with D uncertain. Per the germline V gene, CDR1 is SGHDN and CDR2 is FVKESK. The CDR3 is 16 residues long. V was shortened by 5 bases and J by 0 bases, with 16 bases between the two germline ends. The CDR3 nucleotides are TGTGCCAGCAGCGTCTCGGGGAACAGTCTGAACACTGAAGCTTTCTTT. Translating gives CASSVSGNSLNTEAFF.

This clone has just a few counts. The chain recombines TRBV5-6 with TRBJ1-2; possibly TRBD1 for D (6 bases). The CDR3 contains 15 residues. V lost 2 bases, J lost 0 bases, and 11 bases lay in between. CDR1 and CDR2 (germline): SGHDT, YYEEEE. This chain's CDR3 is CASSFRDTSNYGYTF. The CDR3 region has the DNA TGTGCCAGCAGCTTCCGGGACACCTCTAACTATGGCTACACCTTC. The variable domain in full, with the rest retrieved from reference TRBV5-6 and TRBJ1-2, is DAGVTQSPTHLIKTRGQQVTLRCSPKSGHDTVSWYQQALGQGPQFIFQYYEEEERQRGNFPDRFSGHQFPNYSSELNVNALLLGDSALYLCASSFRDTSNYGYTFGSGTRLTVV.

The rearrangement links TRBV16 to TRBJ2-2; D unresolved. In germline, CDR1 is KGHSY, CDR2 FQNENV. Trimming removed 4 bases from V and 4 bases from J, with 7 bases in between. CDR3 length equals 13 residues. CDR3 residues: CASSPLGTGELFF. The CDR3, as DNA: TGTGCCAGCAGCCCCCTAGGCACCGGGGAGCTGTTTTTT.

The chain employs TRBV9 and TRBJ2-2; a possible D gene is TRBD2 (6 bases). Trimming took off 0 bases at V and 13 bases at J, with 16 bases between the two ends. Per germline, CDR1 SGDLS and CDR2 YYNGEE. The length of the CDR3 is 14 residues. The CDR3 region has the DNA TGTGCCAGCAGCGTAGCTGGAGGGTTCGTTGGGCTGTTTTTT. Translating it yields CASSVAGGFVGLFF.

The chain couples TRBV19 to TRBJ1-3, with D maybe TRBD1 (6 bases). Trimming took 7 bases from V and 0 from J, leaving 13 bases between them. This CDR3 has 15 residues. CDR1 LNHDA and CDR2 SQIVND come from the germline V gene (reference sequence). DNA for the CDR3: TGTGCCAGTAACGCCGACAGGAACTCTGGAAACACCATATATTTT. Translating it yields CASNADRNSGNTIYF.

This rearrangement joins TRBV7-2 to TRBJ2-2; 13 nucleotides match TRBD2. There are 16 residues in the CDR3. Trimming at V came to 5 bases and at J to 4 bases, leaving 4 bases not matched to a gene. The germline V gene has CDR1 SGHTA and CDR2 FQGNSA. This CDR3 reads CASSRLAGGSTGELFF. The DNA for the CDR3 is TGTGCCAGCAGCAGACTAGCGGGAGGCTCCACCGGGGAGCTGTTTTTT. Using reference TRBV7-2 and TRBJ2-2 for the parts outside the CDR3, the full variable domain is GAGVSQSPSNKVTEKGKDVELRCDPISGHTALYWYRQSLGQGLEFLIYFQGNSAPDKSGLPSDRFSAERTGGSVSTLTIQRTQQEDSAVYLCASSRLAGGSTGELFFGEGSRLTVL.

The chain combines TRBV19 with TRBJ2-2, with D possibly TRBD1 on 6 matching bases. The CDR3 runs 15 residues. Germline CDR1 is LNHDA and CDR2 is SQIVND (reference sequence). Deletions cut 5 bases from V and 1 base from J, with 11 bases between. The CDR3 region is CASSPGTLNTGELFF. CDR3 DNA sequence: TGTGCCAGTAGTCCCGGGACATTGAACACCGGGGAGCTGTTTTTT.

The V and J genes are TRBV19 and TRBJ1-6; D possibly corresponds to TRBD1 (5 bases). Trimming removed 6 bases at V and 6 bases at J, with 18 bases between. Germline loops: CDR1 LNHDA, CDR2 SQIVND (reference sequence). The length of the CDR3 is 16 residues. CDR3: CASSLLYRKGNSPLHF. CDR3 coding DNA: TGTGCCAGTAGCCTTCTCTACAGGAAGGGTAATTCACCCCTCCACTTT.

The chain uses TRBV7-3 and TRBJ2-3, with D uncertain. The CDR3 has 13 residues. V lost 4 bases and J 2 bases, leaving 7 bases between the germline ends. The germline V gene encodes CDR1 SGHTA and CDR2 FQGTGA. The CDR3 spells CASSSGITDTQYF. As DNA, the CDR3 is TGTGCCAGCAGCTCGGGTATCACAGATACGCAGTATTTT.

The rearrangement links TRBV28 to TRBJ2-3; 8 nucleotides match TRBD2. This CDR3 spans 17 amino acids. With 2 bases clipped from V and 3 bases from J, the junction kept 10 bases outside the gene matches. Germline V CDR1 and CDR2: MDHEN, SYDVKM. The CDR3 sequence is CASSLIQAGGATDTQYF. For the CDR3, the DNA is TGTGCCAGCAGTTTAATCCAAGCCGGGGGGGCAACAGATACGCAGTATTTT.

V usage is TRBV27 and J usage is TRBJ1-6; D is uncertain. In germline, CDR1 is MNHEY, CDR2 SMNVEV (reference sequence). The CDR3 is 12 residues long. V lost 2 bases to trimming and J lost 8 bases, with 4 bases between them. CDR3 loop: CASSLTDSPLHF. In DNA, the CDR3 is TGTGCCAGCAGTTTAACAGATTCACCCCTCCACTTT.

This clone was observed at least ten times. This chain joins TRBV6-6 and TRBJ2-7; 7 bases agree with TRBD2. Germline CDR1 is MNHNY and CDR2 is SVGAGI (reference sequence). This CDR3 region has 14 residues. Trimming removed 6 bases from V and 0 bases from J; junction bases left unmatched: 5. The CDR3: CASSQAGPSYEQYF. The CDR3 region has the DNA TGTGCCAGCAGCCAAGCGGGACCCTCCTACGAGCAGTACTTC.

V usage is TRBV18 and J usage is TRBJ1-5; no clear D. This CDR3 comprises 14 residues. V dropped 2 bases and J dropped 0 bases, with 5 bases sitting between them. CDR1 and CDR2 from the germline V gene are KGHSH and LQKENI. The CDR3 DNA reads TGTGCCAGCTCACCATCCAATAGCAATCAGCCCCAGCATTTT. This gives the protein CASSPSNSNQPQHF.

V and J are TRBV4-1 and TRBJ1-2, with TRBD1 matching over 7 bases. Looked up from germline, CDR1 is MGHRA and CDR2 is YSYEKL. The CDR3 is made up of 14 amino acids. V trimming: 3 bases; J trimming: 8 bases; junction bases outside the gene matches: 9. CDR3 residues: CASSQPDRVQGYTF. The CDR3 DNA sequence: TGCGCCAGCAGCCAGCCCGACAGGGTACAAGGCTACACCTTC.

This chain connects TRBV7-9 to TRBJ1-5, with D perhaps matching TRBD1 (5 bases). V lost 1 base to trimming and J lost 5 bases, with 12 bases between them. CDR3 length: 15 residues. Germline V gene data show CDR1 as SEHNR and CDR2 as FQNEAQ (reference sequence). The CDR3, as DNA: TGTGCCAGCAGCTTAGAGGGGCGCCGGTATCAGCCCCAGCATTTT. This encodes CASSLEGRRYQPQHF.

This chain uses TRBV6-5 with TRBJ2-7, with 7 bases identical to TRBD2. V dropped 5 bases and J dropped 4; count of bases not matched to a gene: 5. This CDR3 has 13 amino acids. Looked up from germline, CDR1 is MNHEY and CDR2 is SVGAGI. The DNA for the CDR3 is TGTGCCAGCAGTCGGACTAGAGGGTACGAGCAGTACTTC. This encodes CASSRTRGYEQYF.

The J gene is TRBJ1-4, the V gene TRBV5-1; 8 bases fit TRBD1. The CDR3 has 15 residues. J lost 8 bases, V lost 0 bases, and 6 bases had no gene match. In germline, CDR1 is SGHRS, CDR2 YFSETQ. The DNA of the CDR3 is TGCGCCAGCAGCTTGGGTGGGACAGGCGAGGAAAAACTGTTTTTT. Protein sequence: CASSLGGTGEEKLFF.

The chain has TRBV7-8 and TRBJ1-1; D gene ambiguous. Between the trimmed V and J ends, which lost 5 bases and 1 base, there was a span of 17 bases. The CDR3 extends over 16 amino acids. The germline V gene has CDR1 SGHVS and CDR2 FQNEAQ. The CDR3 here is CASSLRAGGRNTEAFF. The CDR3 DNA is TGTGCCAGCAGCCTCAGAGCTGGAGGGAGGAACACTGAAGCTTTCTTT.

The chain uses TRBV7-8 and TRBJ2-7, with 10 bases lining up with TRBD1. Looked up from germline, CDR1 is SGHVS and CDR2 is FQNEAQ. The CDR3 is 15 residues long. V trimming: 5 bases; J trimming: 7 bases; junction bases outside the gene matches: 11. The CDR3 reads CASSNLPGQGREQYF. CDR3 in DNA: TGTGCCAGCAGCAACCTACCGGGACAGGGGCGGGAGCAGTACTTC. Full variable domain (remainder filled in from reference TRBV7-8 and TRBJ2-7): GAGVSQSPRYKVAKRGQDVALRCDPISGHVSLFWYQQALGQGPEFLTYFQNEAQLDKSGLPSDRFFAERPEGSVSTLKIQRTQQEDSAVYLCASSNLPGQGREQYFGPGTRLTVT.

The chain joins TRBV5-1 to TRBJ1-6, with 9 bases fitting TRBD1. The CDR3 sequence is 15 residues long. Germline CDR1 SGHRS, CDR2 YFSETQ. Trimming cost V 6 bases and J 7 bases; bases outside gene matches: 8. The CDR3 reads CASTRTGTGNSPLHF. In nucleotides, the CDR3 is TGCGCCAGCACCCGGACCGGGACAGGGAATTCACCCCTCCACTTT.